This TCR beta chain was profiled in a study of T cells in Graves' hyperthyroidism and ophthalmopathy. The CDR3 spans 13 residues. V gave up 4 bases and J gave up 7 bases, with 12 bases separating them. In germline, CDR1 is MNHEY, CDR2 SMNVEV (reference sequence). This clonotype showed up just a few times. Amplification targeted TCR beta CDR3 regions from RNA transcripts. An initial round of RT-PCR targeting the TCR CDR3 relied on the HTBI primer set. TCRdb fed the multiplex PCR reads into MiXCR, producing one record per CDR3 protein. The top ten hold around 7.5% of the sample, which has 500,000 to 750,000 distinct CDR3 sequences, roughly 14% seen once.

The chain is built from TRBV27 and TRBJ2-3; possible D gene TRBD1, 6 bases. Sample: blood. This TCR was sampled from a woman aged 25 to 39 with Graves' hyperthyroidism. The CDR3 loop is CASSSQGLNTQYF. The CDR3 region has the DNA TGTGCCAGCAGTTCACAGGGATTGAATACGCAGTATTTT.